This passage covers 21 T cell receptor beta chains from one sample sequenced in a study of a mutant IDH1 vaccine in newly diagnosed glioma. Described time point: week 35, safety follow-up. The content of each vaccine dose was 300 ug of mutant IDH1 20-mer peptide, and topical imiquimod accompanied it. Sequencing used immunoSEQ multiplex PCR; TCRdb keeps in-frame clones, though not all of them. The table includes approximately 50,000 clones, approximately 87% detected once. For these receptors, no antigen is known. The starting material was PBMCs, obtained from a glioma patient whose treatment included an IDH1 peptide vaccine. These receptors were taken from a man aged 35 to 55 with glioma.

The V call is TRBV4-2, the J call TRBJ1-3; 8 positions match TRBD1. Germline CDR1 is LGHNA and CDR2 is YNFKEQ. The CDR3 sequence is 15 residues long. V lost 3 bases, J lost 3 bases, and 4 bases stayed unmatched. The CDR3 region has the DNA TGTGCCAGCAGCCAGACTGGACAGGGTGGAAACACCATATATTTT. This gives the protein CASSQTGQGGNTIYF.

This clone was found once. V is TRBV9 and J is TRBJ2-1; TRBD1 is a possible D gene (5 bases). Germline V gene lookup returns CDR1 SGDLS and CDR2 YYNGEE. The V end lost 4 bases, the J end lost 2 bases, and 10 bases lay between the germline ends. CDR3 length: 14 amino acids. The CDR3 reads CASSPRTTYNEQFF. The CDR3 nucleotides read TGTGCCAGCAGCCCCCGGACAACCTACAATGAGCAGTTCTTC.

This chain joins TRBV4-1 and TRBJ2-7; D tentatively reads TRBD1 or TRBD2 (5 bases each). V was trimmed by 4 bases and J by 3 bases, leaving 13 bases between them. Germline CDR1 is MGHRA and CDR2 is YSYEKL. The CDR3 runs 14 residues. CDR3 residues: CASSREVGGYEQYF. CDR3 nucleotides: TGCGCCAGCAGCCGTGAAGTTGGGGGCTACGAGCAGTACTTC.

The chain couples TRBV6-5 to TRBJ2-7; TRBD1 agrees at 7 bases. CDR3 length: 15 residues. V lost 6 bases, J lost 1 base, and 9 bases stayed unmatched. The germline CDR1 and CDR2 sequences are MNHEY and SVGAGI. The CDR3 here is CASSPQLTGSYEQYF. CDR3 in DNA: TGTGCCAGCAGCCCTCAATTGACAGGGTCCTACGAGCAGTACTTC.

V and J are TRBV6-4 and TRBJ2-3; possibly TRBD1 for D (6 bases). V was trimmed by 4 bases and J by 4 bases, leaving 12 bases between them. This CDR3 has 14 amino acids. Germline values: CDR1 MRHNA, CDR2 SNTAGT. The chain's CDR3 is CASSGTGGADTQYF. The CDR3 region has the DNA TGTGCCAGCAGTGGGACTGGGGGCGCAGATACGCAGTATTTT.

The chain joins TRBV10-3 to TRBJ2-7, with 12 bases aligning to TRBD2. The CDR3 runs 14 residues. Trimming cost V 6 bases and J 5 bases; bases outside gene matches: 5. Germline-derived CDR1 and CDR2 are ENHRY and SYGVKD. The CDR3 nucleotides read TGTGCCATCAGCTCGACTAGCGGGAGTAACGAGCAGTACTTC. Encoded protein: CAISSTSGSNEQYF.

The chain recombines TRBV7-9 with TRBJ2-2; 9 bases are shared with TRBD1. Germline CDR1 SEHNR, CDR2 FQNEAQ (reference sequence). V gave up 1 base and J gave up 6 bases; unmatched junction bases: 0. The CDR3 spans 14 residues. Written as DNA, the CDR3 is TGTGCCAGCAGCTTAGGGGACAGGGCCGGGGAGCTGTTTTTT. This codes for CASSLGDRAGELFF.

CDR3 amino acids: CASSGGLLRHEQYF. CDR3 in DNA: TGTGCCAGCAGCGGGGGACTACTCCGGCACGAGCAGTACTTC. The rearrangement links TRBV9 to TRBJ2-7; the match to TRBD2 covers 7 bases. The CDR3 extends over 14 amino acids. Germline V gene sequence: CDR1 SGDLS, CDR2 YYNGEE. The J segment lost 5 bases and the V segment lost 3 bases, leaving 8 bases of the junction unmatched.

This clone was found a few times. Sequence at one end of the junction differs from germline and may be a read error. The chain uses TRBV7-6 and TRBJ2-1, with 9 bases aligning to TRBD2. Germline V gene lookup returns CDR1 SGHVS and CDR2 FNYEAQ. The CDR3 loop spans 12 amino acids. The CDR3 sequence: CASSFTGTSFIF. The CDR3 DNA reads TGTGCCAGCAGCTTCACCGGGACTAGCTTCATCTTC.

The chain couples TRBV29-1 to TRBJ2-1, with TRBD1 matching over 12 bases. CDR1 is SQVTM, CDR2 ANQGSEA, per germline. With V trimmed by 7 bases and J by 6 bases, 1 base remained unmatched. CDR3 length equals 12 residues. CDR3 amino acids: CSGDRGLNEQFF. CDR3 bases: TGCAGCGGGGACAGGGGGCTCAATGAGCAGTTCTTC.

The chain carries TRBV15 and TRBJ1-4; possible D gene TRBD1, 5 bases. CDR3 length: 15 amino acids. CDR1 and CDR2 from the germline V gene are LNHNV and YYDKDF (reference sequence). The V gene lost 0 bases and the J gene lost 8 bases, with 13 bases spanning the gap. This chain's CDR3 is CATSRDGRGGEKLFF. The CDR3 nucleotides read TGTGCCACCAGCAGAGATGGGCGCGGGGGGGAAAAACTGTTTTTT.

The CDR3 coding sequence is TGTGCCAGGGGCAGGGGGCTCAACGAGCAGTACTTC. This codes for CARGRGLNEQYF. This chain links TRBV2 with TRBJ2-7, with 8 nucleotides matching TRBD1. Germline trimming cut 9 bases from V and 5 bases from J; bases unmatched to any gene: 6. The germline V gene encodes CDR1 SNHLY and CDR2 FYNNEI. This CDR3 has 12 residues. Filled out from reference TRBV2 and TRBJ2-7, the complete variable domain reads EPEVTQTPSHQVTQMGQEVILRCVPISNHLYFYWYRQILGQKVEFLVSFYNNEISEKSEIFDDQFSVERPDGSNFTLKIRSTKLEDSAMYFCARGRGLNEQYFGPGTRLTVT.

V gene TRBV5-1 combines with J gene TRBJ2-1; 8 bases map to TRBD1. Looked up from germline, CDR1 is SGHRS and CDR2 is YFSETQ. CDR3 size: 12 residues. V trimming: 2 bases; J trimming: 9 bases; junction bases outside the gene matches: 1. The CDR3 sequence is CASSLQGGEQFF. The CDR3 region has the DNA TGCGCCAGCAGCTTACAGGGGGGTGAGCAGTTCTTC.

The chain has TRBV9 and TRBJ2-5; 10 bases align to TRBD2. Germline V CDR1 and CDR2: SGDLS, YYNGEE. The CDR3 is 15 amino acids. Trimming took 0 bases from V and 6 from J; bases not matched to a gene: 5. CDR3 DNA sequence: TGTGCCAGCAGCGTAGGAGCGGGAGGGGAGAAGACCCAGTACTTC. The encoded protein is CASSVGAGGEKTQYF. Using reference TRBV9 and TRBJ2-5 for the parts outside the CDR3, the full variable domain is DSGVTQTPKHLITATGQRVTLRCSPRSGDLSVYWYQQSLDQGLQFLIQYYNGEERAKGNILERFSAQQFPDLHSELNLSSLELGDSALYFCASSVGAGGEKTQYFGPGTRLLVL.

This rearrangement joins TRBV6-1 to TRBJ2-7; D is unresolved. The ends were cut back, 2 bases at V and 3 bases at J, with 5 bases in the middle. The CDR3 has 12 amino acids. In germline, CDR1 is MNHNS, CDR2 SASEGT. CDR3 sequence: CASSELRYEQYF. Written as DNA, the CDR3 is TGTGCCAGCAGTGAATTACGCTACGAGCAGTACTTC.

This sequence joins TRBV7-9 and TRBJ2-2; D remains unclear. V dropped 2 bases and J dropped 6 bases, with 13 bases sitting between them. CDR1 is SEHNR and CDR2 is FQNEAQ in the germline V gene (reference sequence). The CDR3 loop spans 15 amino acids. CDR3 protein: CASSLTSSVSGELFF. The CDR3 DNA reads as TGTGCCAGCAGCTTAACGTCTAGTGTATCCGGGGAGCTGTTTTTT.

V is TRBV7-2 and J is TRBJ1-2; 8 positions match TRBD1. The J segment lost 10 bases and the V segment lost 5 bases, leaving 12 bases of the junction unmatched. There are 14 residues in the CDR3. CDR1 is SGHTA, CDR2 FQGNSA, per germline. CDR3 amino acids: CASSPGQEVPFYTF. CDR3 coding DNA: TGTGCCAGCAGCCCGGGACAGGAAGTACCGTTCTACACCTTC.

This sequence joins TRBV10-3 and TRBJ1-2, with D possibly being TRBD1 (6 bases). With 2 bases removed from V and 4 bases from J, the gap between germline ends came to 11 bases. CDR3 length: 14 amino acids. Germline-derived CDR1 and CDR2 are ENHRY and SYGVKD. The CDR3 sequence: CAISEPGAIYGYTF. CDR3 sequence (DNA): TGTGCCATCAGTGAGCCGGGGGCTATCTATGGCTACACCTTC.

This clone occurred a few times. The rearrangement joins TRBV27 to TRBJ2-1, with 8 bases identical to TRBD1. With V trimmed by 6 bases and J by 5 bases, 12 bases remained unmatched. Germline V gene sequence: CDR1 MNHEY, CDR2 SMNVEV (reference sequence). There are 16 residues in the CDR3. The CDR3 DNA sequence: TGTGCCAGCAGGAGAAGACAGGGGCGAGGGGACAATGAGCAGTTCTTC. Protein product: CASRRRQGRGDNEQFF.

Worth noting for this clone: One junction end does not reproduce the germline sequence, and a read error may be involved. CDR3 region: CANPTERLLF. Here the CDR3 DNA reads TGTGCCAACCCTACAGAGAGGCTACTCTTC. The chain links TRBV27 to TRBJ2-7; D is ambiguous. Germline assignment: CDR1 MNHEY and CDR2 SMNVEV (reference sequence). This CDR3 has 10 residues.

This chain uses TRBV4-2 with TRBJ1-5; D is uncertain. Trimming took 2 bases from V and 6 from J, leaving 11 bases between them. The CDR3 loop spans 14 amino acids. Germline values: CDR1 LGHNA, CDR2 YNFKEQ. CDR3 amino acids: CASSQRGSGQPQHF. CDR3 nucleotides: TGTGCCAGCAGCCAAAGAGGGTCGGGTCAGCCCCAGCATTTT.